This T cell receptor beta chain was documented in a study of early T cells in non-severe SARS-CoV-2 infection. Turning to the study itself: Bulk RNA taken from unsorted whole blood was sequenced, leaving chains unpaired.

Study-wide findings and caveats: A preference for anti-spike CD8 responses marked VDJdb matching, which missed private and CD4 specificities.

Germline V lookup: CDR1 MNHEY, CDR2 SMNVEV (reference sequence). The CDR3 sequence is 16 residues long. The V segment lost 1 base and the J segment 4 bases; nucleotides outside the gene matches: 5. Individual cDNA molecules were tagged with unique molecular identifiers, the study reported. MiXCR, run by TCRdb on the 5' RACE reads, gives a single entry per CDR3 protein. The table records about 83,000 distinct CDR3 sequences, 12% of them present only once. To note about this clonotype: The antigen is unknown.

The material sequenced was whole blood. The clonotype originates from an adult who was a healthcare worker with PCR-confirmed SARS-CoV-2 infection or an uninfected control (not recorded which). The chain is built from TRBV27 and TRBJ1-1; 11 nucleotides match TRBD1. CDR3 sequence (DNA): TGTGCCAGCAGTTTATTCGGGACAGGGGGTGGCACTGAAGCTTTCTTT. Encoded protein: CASSLFGTGGGTEAFF.